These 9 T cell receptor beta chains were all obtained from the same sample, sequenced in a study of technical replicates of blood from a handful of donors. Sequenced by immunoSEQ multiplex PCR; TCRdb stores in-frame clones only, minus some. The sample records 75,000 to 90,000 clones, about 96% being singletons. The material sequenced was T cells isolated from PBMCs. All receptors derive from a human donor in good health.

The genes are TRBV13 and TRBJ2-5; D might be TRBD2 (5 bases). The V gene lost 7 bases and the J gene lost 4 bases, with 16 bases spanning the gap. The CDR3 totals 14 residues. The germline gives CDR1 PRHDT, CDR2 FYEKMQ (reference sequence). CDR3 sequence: CASTLRAGVETQYF. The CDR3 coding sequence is TGTGCCAGCACCCTTAGGGCCGGGGTAGAGACCCAGTACTTC.

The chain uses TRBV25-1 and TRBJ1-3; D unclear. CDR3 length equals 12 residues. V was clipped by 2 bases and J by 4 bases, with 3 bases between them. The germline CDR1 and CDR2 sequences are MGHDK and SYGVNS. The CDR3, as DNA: TGTGCCAGCAGTGAACTGGGAAACACCATATATTTT. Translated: CASSELGNTIYF.

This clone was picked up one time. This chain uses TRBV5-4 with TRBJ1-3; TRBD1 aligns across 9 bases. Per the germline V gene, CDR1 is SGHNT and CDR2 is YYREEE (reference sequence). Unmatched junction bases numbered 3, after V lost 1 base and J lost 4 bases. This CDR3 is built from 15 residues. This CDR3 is CASSLLGTGGNTIYF. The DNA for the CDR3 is TGTGCCAGCAGCTTGCTTGGGACAGGGGGAAACACCATATATTTT.

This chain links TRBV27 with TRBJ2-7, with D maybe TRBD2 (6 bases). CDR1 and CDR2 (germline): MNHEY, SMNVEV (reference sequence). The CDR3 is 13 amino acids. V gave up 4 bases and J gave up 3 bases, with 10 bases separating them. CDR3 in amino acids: CASSYGGNYEQYF. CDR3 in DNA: TGTGCCAGCAGTTACGGGGGTAACTACGAGCAGTACTTC.

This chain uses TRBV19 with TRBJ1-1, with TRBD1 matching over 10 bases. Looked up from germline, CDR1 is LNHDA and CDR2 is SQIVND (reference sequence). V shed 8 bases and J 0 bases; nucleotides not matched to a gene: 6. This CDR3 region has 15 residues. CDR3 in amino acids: CASRRDRGLNTEAFF. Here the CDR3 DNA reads TGTGCCAGTCGCCGGGACAGGGGTTTGAACACTGAAGCTTTCTTT.

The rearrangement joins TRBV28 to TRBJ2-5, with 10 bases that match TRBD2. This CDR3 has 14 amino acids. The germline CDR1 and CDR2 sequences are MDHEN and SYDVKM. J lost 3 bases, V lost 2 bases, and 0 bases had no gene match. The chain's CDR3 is CASSLLAGEETQYF. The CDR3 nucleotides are TGTGCCAGCAGTTTACTAGCGGGAGAAGAGACCCAGTACTTC. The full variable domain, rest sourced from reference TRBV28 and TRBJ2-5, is DVKVTQSSRYLVKRTGEKVFLECVQDMDHENMFWYRQDPGLGLRLIYFSYDVKMKEKGDIPEGYSVSREKKERFSLILESASTNQTSMYLCASSLLAGEETQYFGPGTRLLVL.

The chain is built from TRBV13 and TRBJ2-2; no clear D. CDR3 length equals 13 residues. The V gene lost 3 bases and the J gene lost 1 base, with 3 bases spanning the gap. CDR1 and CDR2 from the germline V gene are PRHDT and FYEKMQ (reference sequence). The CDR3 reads CASSFRNTGELFF. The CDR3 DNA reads TGTGCCAGCAGCTTCAGGAACACCGGGGAGCTGTTTTTT.

CDR3 sequence (DNA): TGTGCCAGCCGAGGACAGGAAAGCTCCTACGAGCAGTACTTC. It is translated as CASRGQESSYEQYF. This chain connects TRBV6-1 to TRBJ2-7; 7 bases match TRBD1. Germline CDR1 is MNHNS and CDR2 is SASEGT. After removal of 8 bases from V and 0 bases from J, the junction contained 7 bases not matched to a gene. The CDR3 is 14 amino acids.

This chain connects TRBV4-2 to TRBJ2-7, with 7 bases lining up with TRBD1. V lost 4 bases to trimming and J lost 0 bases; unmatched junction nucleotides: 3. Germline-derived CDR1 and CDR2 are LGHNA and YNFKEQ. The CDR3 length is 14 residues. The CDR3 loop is CASSPRQGSYEQYF. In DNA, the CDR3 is TGTGCCAGCAGCCCAAGACAGGGCTCCTACGAGCAGTACTTC.